The clone carrying this T cell receptor beta chain was detected many times. CDR3 size: 15 residues. Looked up from germline, CDR1 is SGHTA and CDR2 is FQGNSA. V lost 1 base and J lost 1; bases outside the gene matches: 3. The cDNA was generated through 5'RACE incorporating 10-nucleotide random UMIs. TCRdb analysed the 5' RACE reads with MiXCR anew, one entry per CDR3 protein. The sample contains some 25,000 distinct CDR3 sequences, over 10% of which appear only once. The data originate from a study of neurological immune-mediated disorders. Time point in this sample: technical triplicate 1. The receptor was isolated from a female donor with HTLV-1-associated myelopathy (HAM/TSP). The specimen sequenced was CD4+ T cells from blood. The chain combines TRBV7-2 with TRBJ2-5, with TRBD1 identical over 7 bases. Here the CDR3 DNA reads TGTGCCAGCAGCTTAGACCGGGACAGCCAAGAGACCCAGTACTTC. Protein sequence: CASSLDRDSQETQYF.